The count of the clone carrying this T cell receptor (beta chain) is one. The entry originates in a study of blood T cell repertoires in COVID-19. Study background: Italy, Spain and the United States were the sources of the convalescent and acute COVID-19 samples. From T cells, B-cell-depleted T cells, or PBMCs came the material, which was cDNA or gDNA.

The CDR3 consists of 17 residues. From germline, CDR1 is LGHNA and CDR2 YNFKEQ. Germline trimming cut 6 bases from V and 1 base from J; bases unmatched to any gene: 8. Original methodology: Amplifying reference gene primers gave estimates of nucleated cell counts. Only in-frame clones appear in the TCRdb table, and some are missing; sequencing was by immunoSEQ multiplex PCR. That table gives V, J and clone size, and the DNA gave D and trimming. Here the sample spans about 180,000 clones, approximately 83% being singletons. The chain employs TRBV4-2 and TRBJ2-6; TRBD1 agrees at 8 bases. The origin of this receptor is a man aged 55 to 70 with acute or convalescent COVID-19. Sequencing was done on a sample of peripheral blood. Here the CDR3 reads CASSSGQGRSGANVLTF. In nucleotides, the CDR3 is TGTGCCAGCAGTTCTGGACAGGGACGGTCTGGGGCCAACGTCCTGACTTTC.